This entry lists 29 T cell receptor beta chains sequenced from one sample in a study of blood T cell repertoires in COVID-19. Libraries were prepared by immunoSEQ multiplex PCR; TCRdb keeps only in-frame clonotypes and omits some of them. The table includes around 230,000 clones, over 80% detected once. Sequencing was done on a sample of peripheral blood. All receptors derive from a woman in her sixties or seventies with active or convalescent COVID-19.

The rearrangement links TRBV7-9 to TRBJ1-5; tentatively, D is TRBD1 (5 bases). The CDR3 length is 14 residues. Germline-derived CDR1 and CDR2 are SEHNR and FQNEAQ (reference sequence). V was clipped by 4 bases and J by 6 bases, with 13 bases between them. The CDR3 bases are TGTGCCAGCAGCTCGGACCCTCAGGGTCAGCCCCAGCATTTT. Translated, it gives CASSSDPQGQPQHF.

This chain uses TRBV5-4 with TRBJ1-2; 8 bases agree with TRBD1. The CDR3 is 14 residues long. CDR1 is SGHNT and CDR2 is YYREEE in the germline V gene (reference sequence). The V gene end was trimmed by 3 bases and the J gene end by 4 bases; junction bases not matched to a gene: 5. As DNA, the CDR3 is TGTGCCAGCAGCTGGGACAGGACGGGCTATGGCTACACCTTC. Protein product: CASSWDRTGYGYTF.

The chain couples TRBV7-2 to TRBJ2-2; 11 bases line up with TRBD1. From germline, CDR1 is SGHTA and CDR2 FQGNSA. CDR3 size: 16 residues. J lost 4 bases, V lost 1 base, and 2 bases had no gene match. This CDR3 reads CASSLVGTGGTGELFF. The CDR3 DNA follows: TGTGCCAGCAGCTTAGTAGGGACAGGGGGCACCGGGGAGCTGTTTTTT.

This chain uses TRBV7-8 with TRBJ2-6; no clear D. V lost 3 bases and J 0 bases, leaving 9 bases between the germline ends. This CDR3 has 16 amino acids. In germline, CDR1 is SGHVS, CDR2 FQNEAQ. The CDR3 DNA is TGTGCCAGCAGCTTCGGTCCGTACTCTGGGGCCAACGTCCTGACTTTC. Translating it yields CASSFGPYSGANVLTF. The whole variable domain, filled in from reference TRBV7-8 and TRBJ2-6, reads GAGVSQSPRYKVAKRGQDVALRCDPISGHVSLFWYQQALGQGPEFLTYFQNEAQLDKSGLPSDRFFAERPEGSVSTLKIQRTQQEDSAVYLCASSFGPYSGANVLTFGAGSRLTVL.

The chain has TRBV11-2 and TRBJ2-1; 8 positions agree with TRBD1. The germline V gene encodes CDR1 SGHAT and CDR2 FQNNGV. V lost 2 bases to trimming and J lost 6 bases; unmatched junction nucleotides: 12. The CDR3 has 17 amino acids. CDR3 residues: CASSLIVGTGGPNEQFF. The CDR3 nucleotides are TGTGCCAGCAGCTTAATCGTCGGGACAGGCGGTCCCAATGAGCAGTTCTTC.

This clone has just one count. V and J are TRBV28 and TRBJ1-1; 8 bases fit TRBD1. Germline CDR1 reads MDHEN; CDR2 reads SYDVKM. Trimming removed 5 bases from V and 0 bases from J; junction bases left unmatched: 11. The CDR3 has 17 amino acids. CDR3 sequence (DNA): TGTGCCAGCAGTGGGTACAGGGGGATACCGCTGAACACTGAAGCTTTCTTT. It encodes CASSGYRGIPLNTEAFF.

This clone was picked up one time. The chain links TRBV18 to TRBJ1-2; D call uncertain. V shed 2 bases and J shed 0 bases, with 10 bases lying between them. Germline lookup yields CDR1 KGHSH and CDR2 LQKENI. The CDR3 covers 15 residues. The CDR3 is CASSPDAGSNYGYTF. The CDR3 region has the DNA TGTGCCAGCTCACCAGACGCGGGTTCTAACTATGGCTACACCTTC.

This chain uses TRBV12-3 or TRBV12-4 with TRBJ1-2, with D unclear. The CDR3 has 12 residues. Trimming removed 5 bases at V and 2 bases at J, with 6 bases between. This CDR3 reads CASSVHNYGYTF. In DNA form, the CDR3 reads TGTGCCAGCAGTGTACACAACTATGGCTACACCTTC.

The sample holds one count of this clone. The chain combines TRBV6-2 or TRBV6-3 with TRBJ2-7; TRBD1 is a possible D gene (5 bases). This CDR3 region has 13 residues. Germline lookup yields CDR1 MNHEY and CDR2 SVGEGT. Deletions cut 2 bases from V and 3 bases from J, with 8 bases between. This chain's CDR3 is CASSYRQLYEQYF. CDR3 nucleotide sequence: TGTGCCAGCAGTTACAGACAGCTCTACGAGCAGTACTTC.

This clone was observed at least ten times. The gene calls are TRBV5-6 and TRBJ2-5; tentatively, D is TRBD1 (9 bases). CDR3 size: 15 residues. In germline, CDR1 is SGHDT, CDR2 YYEEEE. Trimming took off 5 bases at V and 6 bases at J, with 20 bases between the two ends. Here the CDR3 reads CASSSGTGYRKTQYF. The CDR3 bases are TGTGCCAGCAGTAGCGGGACAGGGTATAGAAAGACCCAGTACTTC.

The chain carries TRBV2 and TRBJ2-1; 9 bases line up with TRBD1. V lost 11 bases to trimming and J lost 6 bases; unmatched junction nucleotides: 11. This CDR3 comprises 14 residues. CDR1 and CDR2 (germline): SNHLY, FYNNEI. The CDR3 protein is CAGSRDRVINEQFF. CDR3 nucleotides: TGTGCCGGTTCCCGGGACAGGGTAATCAATGAGCAGTTCTTC. The variable domain in full, completed from reference TRBV2 and TRBJ2-1, reads EPEVTQTPSHQVTQMGQEVILRCVPISNHLYFYWYRQILGQKVEFLVSFYNNEISEKSEIFDDQFSVERPDGSNFTLKIRSTKLEDSAMYFCAGSRDRVINEQFFGPGTRLTVL.

This clone was detected only a few times. The chain couples TRBV28 to TRBJ1-5; 9 positions agree with TRBD1. The CDR3 is 13 amino acids. V was pared by 6 bases and J by 9 bases, with 6 bases of the junction left unmatched. CDR1 and CDR2 from the germline V gene are MDHEN and SYDVKM. The CDR3 region is CASSDGQGRPQHF. CDR3 nucleotide sequence: TGTGCCAGCAGCGATGGACAGGGGCGGCCCCAGCATTTT.

This chain connects TRBV5-4 to TRBJ1-2; 9 bases line up with TRBD1. Per germline, CDR1 SGHNT and CDR2 YYREEE (reference sequence). This CDR3 has 15 residues. Trimming cost V 1 base and J 4 bases; bases outside gene matches: 5. CDR3: CASSLQGQGSYGYTF. CDR3 nucleotide sequence: TGTGCCAGCAGCTTGCAGGGACAGGGCTCCTATGGCTACACCTTC. Full variable domain (rest looked up from reference TRBV5-4 and TRBJ1-2): ETGVTQSPTHLIKTRGQQVTLRCSSQSGHNTVSWYQQALGQGPQFIFQYYREEENGRGNFPPRFSGLQFPNYSSELNVNALELDDSALYLCASSLQGQGSYGYTFGSGTRLTVV.

The chain couples TRBV7-8 to TRBJ2-3; possibly TRBD2 for D (6 bases). The CDR3 sequence is 16 residues long. The V and J ends lost 5 bases and 0 bases respectively, with 15 bases between them. CDR1 SGHVS and CDR2 FQNEAQ come from the germline V gene. CDR3 nucleotide sequence: TGTGCCAGCAGCCCCCGGAGGGGCGGGAGCACAGATACGCAGTATTTT. Translating it yields CASSPRRGGSTDTQYF.

This clone was counted a single time. This chain joins TRBV6-5 and TRBJ2-1; TRBD1 matches at 8 bases. Germline V gives CDR1 MNHEY, CDR2 SVGAGI. This CDR3 has 14 amino acids. V trimming: 6 bases; J trimming: 3 bases; junction bases outside the gene matches: 4. The CDR3 DNA reads TGTGCCAGCAGAACAGGGGGTCTCTACAATGAGCAGTTCTTC. Translated: CASRTGGLYNEQFF.

The genes are TRBV3-1 (or the pseudogene TRBV3-2) and TRBJ2-2; D may be TRBD1 (5 bases). V was shortened by 3 bases and J by 4 bases, with 9 bases between the two germline ends. The CDR3 is made up of 14 amino acids. Germline CDR1 is LGHDT and CDR2 is YNNKEL (reference sequence). This chain's CDR3 is CASSQGQITGELFF. The CDR3 DNA is TGTGCCAGCAGCCAGGGGCAGATCACCGGGGAGCTGTTTTTT.

The chain links TRBV3-1 (or the pseudogene TRBV3-2) to TRBJ2-7; possible D gene TRBD2, 5 bases. This CDR3 is built from 16 residues. CDR1 and CDR2 from the germline V gene are LGHDT and YNNKEL (reference sequence). Trimming left V 4 bases short and J 8 bases short, with 24 bases between. CDR3 loop: CASSPSAGSVTTKQYF. DNA for the CDR3: TGTGCCAGCAGCCCCTCTGCGGGTAGCGTCACTACCAAGCAGTACTTC.

The chain has TRBV19 and TRBJ2-7; the D gene is possibly TRBD1 (6 bases). Germline V gene data show CDR1 as LNHDA and CDR2 as SQIVND (reference sequence). This CDR3 has 15 amino acids. V dropped 6 bases and J dropped 4 bases, with 19 bases sitting between them. DNA of the CDR3: TGTGCCAGTAGCCCAGGACAGACGCTCGGGTACGAGCAGTACTTC. Translated: CASSPGQTLGYEQYF.

The rearrangement uses TRBV29-1 and TRBJ2-7; D possibly corresponds to TRBD2 (6 bases). The CDR3 totals 13 residues. Trimming cost V 5 bases and J 5 bases, with 16 bases left between them. Per germline, CDR1 SQVTM and CDR2 ANQGSEA. The CDR3 region is CSVLSQRVNEQYF. CDR3 in DNA: TGCAGCGTTCTCAGTCAGCGGGTGAACGAGCAGTACTTC.

In this sample, this clone turned up a few times. The J gene is TRBJ2-2, the V gene TRBV7-3, with TRBD1 identical over 9 bases. The CDR3 has 15 amino acids. The germline gives CDR1 SGHTA, CDR2 FQGTGA. The ends lost 1 base at V and 7 bases at J; junction bases unmatched: 4. In DNA form, the CDR3 reads TGTGCCAGCAGCTTAAGACAGGGGGGCGACGGGGAGCTGTTTTTT. Translating it yields CASSLRQGGDGELFF.

This clone was observed once. The chain couples TRBV3-1 (or the pseudogene TRBV3-2) to TRBJ1-2; 7 positions match TRBD1. V shed 3 bases and J 11 bases; nucleotides not matched to a gene: 6. The CDR3 extends over 12 amino acids. Germline assignment: CDR1 LGHDT and CDR2 YNNKEL (reference sequence). CDR3 loop: CASSHVDRAYTF. The DNA of the CDR3 is TGTGCCAGCAGCCACGTTGACAGGGCTTACACCTTC.

This clone was seen a single time. The chain carries TRBV5-5 and TRBJ1-4, with D uncertain. This CDR3 spans 14 amino acids. V was shortened by 1 base and J by 7 bases, with 11 bases between the two germline ends. Germline V gene sequence: CDR1 SGHKS, CDR2 YYEKEE (reference sequence). The CDR3 bases are TGTGCCAGCAGCTTGCTTCCAGAGGGTGAAAAACTGTTTTTT. The encoded protein is CASSLLPEGEKLFF.

V gene TRBV19 combines with J gene TRBJ2-6; tentatively, D is TRBD1 (6 bases). The V and J ends lost 4 bases and 4 bases respectively, with 8 bases between them. The CDR3 contains 14 residues. Germline loops: CDR1 LNHDA, CDR2 SQIVND (reference sequence). The CDR3 nucleotides are TGTGCCAGTAGTACCGGACAGGGGGCCAACGTCCTGACTTTC. This gives the protein CASSTGQGANVLTF. The variable domain in full, completed from reference TRBV19 and TRBJ2-6, reads DGGITQSPKYLFRKEGQNVTLSCEQNLNHDAMYWYRQDPGQGLRLIYYSQIVNDFQKGDIAEGYSVSREKKESFPLTVTSAQKNPTAFYLCASSTGQGANVLTFGAGSRLTVL.

This clone was counted a few times. The chain links TRBV7-9 to TRBJ2-3; weak D call: TRBD1 (6 bases). CDR3 length: 13 residues. Germline CDR1 is SEHNR and CDR2 is FQNEAQ (reference sequence). V was trimmed by 5 bases and J by 4 bases, leaving 10 bases between them. The CDR3 here is CASSPQGSDTQYF. The CDR3, as DNA: TGTGCCAGCAGCCCTCAGGGGTCAGATACGCAGTATTTT.

This chain uses TRBV7-8 with TRBJ1-2; D might be TRBD1 (6 bases). The V and J ends lost 3 bases and 0 bases respectively, with 11 bases between them. The CDR3 consists of 15 residues. Germline V gene data show CDR1 as SGHVS and CDR2 as FQNEAQ. The CDR3 nucleotides are TGTGCCAGCAGCTTTGGGGGCAGGTCTAACTATGGCTACACCTTC. Translated, it gives CASSFGGRSNYGYTF.

V usage is TRBV6-4 and J usage is TRBJ1-5; D unresolved. This CDR3 is 15 amino acids long. The V gene's germline CDR1 is MRHNA and CDR2 SNTAGT. The CDR3 spells CAGGQTTISNQPQHF. CDR3 nucleotides: TGTGCAGGAGGGCAGACCACCATTAGCAATCAGCCCCAGCATTTT.

The chain carries TRBV2 and TRBJ1-5, with TRBD1 matching 10 bases. Germline V gives CDR1 SNHLY, CDR2 FYNNEI. The CDR3 is made up of 15 amino acids. With 5 bases clipped from V and 2 bases from J, the junction kept 3 bases outside the gene matches. The CDR3: CASSPGTGGNQPQHF. The CDR3 DNA is TGTGCCAGCAGTCCCGGGACAGGGGGCAATCAGCCCCAGCATTTT.

V is TRBV3-1 (or the pseudogene TRBV3-2) and J is TRBJ1-1, with D tentatively TRBD1 (5 bases). V gave up 1 base and J gave up 12 bases, with 15 bases separating them. CDR1 and CDR2 from the germline V gene are LGHDT and YNNKEL (reference sequence). The CDR3 contains 13 residues. The CDR3 loop reads CASSQGGRGRTFF. The CDR3 DNA follows: TGTGCCAGCAGCCAAGGTGGTAGGGGTCGGACTTTCTTT.

The chain links TRBV20-1 to TRBJ1-1; 7 bases are shared with TRBD1. The V gene end was trimmed by 6 bases and the J gene end by 4 bases; junction bases not matched to a gene: 8. This CDR3 is built from 13 residues. Germline V lookup: CDR1 DFQATT, CDR2 SNEGSKA (reference sequence). In DNA, the CDR3 is TGCAGTGCAAGTCGACAGGGAGGCACTGAAGCTTTCTTT. It codes for CSASRQGGTEAFF.